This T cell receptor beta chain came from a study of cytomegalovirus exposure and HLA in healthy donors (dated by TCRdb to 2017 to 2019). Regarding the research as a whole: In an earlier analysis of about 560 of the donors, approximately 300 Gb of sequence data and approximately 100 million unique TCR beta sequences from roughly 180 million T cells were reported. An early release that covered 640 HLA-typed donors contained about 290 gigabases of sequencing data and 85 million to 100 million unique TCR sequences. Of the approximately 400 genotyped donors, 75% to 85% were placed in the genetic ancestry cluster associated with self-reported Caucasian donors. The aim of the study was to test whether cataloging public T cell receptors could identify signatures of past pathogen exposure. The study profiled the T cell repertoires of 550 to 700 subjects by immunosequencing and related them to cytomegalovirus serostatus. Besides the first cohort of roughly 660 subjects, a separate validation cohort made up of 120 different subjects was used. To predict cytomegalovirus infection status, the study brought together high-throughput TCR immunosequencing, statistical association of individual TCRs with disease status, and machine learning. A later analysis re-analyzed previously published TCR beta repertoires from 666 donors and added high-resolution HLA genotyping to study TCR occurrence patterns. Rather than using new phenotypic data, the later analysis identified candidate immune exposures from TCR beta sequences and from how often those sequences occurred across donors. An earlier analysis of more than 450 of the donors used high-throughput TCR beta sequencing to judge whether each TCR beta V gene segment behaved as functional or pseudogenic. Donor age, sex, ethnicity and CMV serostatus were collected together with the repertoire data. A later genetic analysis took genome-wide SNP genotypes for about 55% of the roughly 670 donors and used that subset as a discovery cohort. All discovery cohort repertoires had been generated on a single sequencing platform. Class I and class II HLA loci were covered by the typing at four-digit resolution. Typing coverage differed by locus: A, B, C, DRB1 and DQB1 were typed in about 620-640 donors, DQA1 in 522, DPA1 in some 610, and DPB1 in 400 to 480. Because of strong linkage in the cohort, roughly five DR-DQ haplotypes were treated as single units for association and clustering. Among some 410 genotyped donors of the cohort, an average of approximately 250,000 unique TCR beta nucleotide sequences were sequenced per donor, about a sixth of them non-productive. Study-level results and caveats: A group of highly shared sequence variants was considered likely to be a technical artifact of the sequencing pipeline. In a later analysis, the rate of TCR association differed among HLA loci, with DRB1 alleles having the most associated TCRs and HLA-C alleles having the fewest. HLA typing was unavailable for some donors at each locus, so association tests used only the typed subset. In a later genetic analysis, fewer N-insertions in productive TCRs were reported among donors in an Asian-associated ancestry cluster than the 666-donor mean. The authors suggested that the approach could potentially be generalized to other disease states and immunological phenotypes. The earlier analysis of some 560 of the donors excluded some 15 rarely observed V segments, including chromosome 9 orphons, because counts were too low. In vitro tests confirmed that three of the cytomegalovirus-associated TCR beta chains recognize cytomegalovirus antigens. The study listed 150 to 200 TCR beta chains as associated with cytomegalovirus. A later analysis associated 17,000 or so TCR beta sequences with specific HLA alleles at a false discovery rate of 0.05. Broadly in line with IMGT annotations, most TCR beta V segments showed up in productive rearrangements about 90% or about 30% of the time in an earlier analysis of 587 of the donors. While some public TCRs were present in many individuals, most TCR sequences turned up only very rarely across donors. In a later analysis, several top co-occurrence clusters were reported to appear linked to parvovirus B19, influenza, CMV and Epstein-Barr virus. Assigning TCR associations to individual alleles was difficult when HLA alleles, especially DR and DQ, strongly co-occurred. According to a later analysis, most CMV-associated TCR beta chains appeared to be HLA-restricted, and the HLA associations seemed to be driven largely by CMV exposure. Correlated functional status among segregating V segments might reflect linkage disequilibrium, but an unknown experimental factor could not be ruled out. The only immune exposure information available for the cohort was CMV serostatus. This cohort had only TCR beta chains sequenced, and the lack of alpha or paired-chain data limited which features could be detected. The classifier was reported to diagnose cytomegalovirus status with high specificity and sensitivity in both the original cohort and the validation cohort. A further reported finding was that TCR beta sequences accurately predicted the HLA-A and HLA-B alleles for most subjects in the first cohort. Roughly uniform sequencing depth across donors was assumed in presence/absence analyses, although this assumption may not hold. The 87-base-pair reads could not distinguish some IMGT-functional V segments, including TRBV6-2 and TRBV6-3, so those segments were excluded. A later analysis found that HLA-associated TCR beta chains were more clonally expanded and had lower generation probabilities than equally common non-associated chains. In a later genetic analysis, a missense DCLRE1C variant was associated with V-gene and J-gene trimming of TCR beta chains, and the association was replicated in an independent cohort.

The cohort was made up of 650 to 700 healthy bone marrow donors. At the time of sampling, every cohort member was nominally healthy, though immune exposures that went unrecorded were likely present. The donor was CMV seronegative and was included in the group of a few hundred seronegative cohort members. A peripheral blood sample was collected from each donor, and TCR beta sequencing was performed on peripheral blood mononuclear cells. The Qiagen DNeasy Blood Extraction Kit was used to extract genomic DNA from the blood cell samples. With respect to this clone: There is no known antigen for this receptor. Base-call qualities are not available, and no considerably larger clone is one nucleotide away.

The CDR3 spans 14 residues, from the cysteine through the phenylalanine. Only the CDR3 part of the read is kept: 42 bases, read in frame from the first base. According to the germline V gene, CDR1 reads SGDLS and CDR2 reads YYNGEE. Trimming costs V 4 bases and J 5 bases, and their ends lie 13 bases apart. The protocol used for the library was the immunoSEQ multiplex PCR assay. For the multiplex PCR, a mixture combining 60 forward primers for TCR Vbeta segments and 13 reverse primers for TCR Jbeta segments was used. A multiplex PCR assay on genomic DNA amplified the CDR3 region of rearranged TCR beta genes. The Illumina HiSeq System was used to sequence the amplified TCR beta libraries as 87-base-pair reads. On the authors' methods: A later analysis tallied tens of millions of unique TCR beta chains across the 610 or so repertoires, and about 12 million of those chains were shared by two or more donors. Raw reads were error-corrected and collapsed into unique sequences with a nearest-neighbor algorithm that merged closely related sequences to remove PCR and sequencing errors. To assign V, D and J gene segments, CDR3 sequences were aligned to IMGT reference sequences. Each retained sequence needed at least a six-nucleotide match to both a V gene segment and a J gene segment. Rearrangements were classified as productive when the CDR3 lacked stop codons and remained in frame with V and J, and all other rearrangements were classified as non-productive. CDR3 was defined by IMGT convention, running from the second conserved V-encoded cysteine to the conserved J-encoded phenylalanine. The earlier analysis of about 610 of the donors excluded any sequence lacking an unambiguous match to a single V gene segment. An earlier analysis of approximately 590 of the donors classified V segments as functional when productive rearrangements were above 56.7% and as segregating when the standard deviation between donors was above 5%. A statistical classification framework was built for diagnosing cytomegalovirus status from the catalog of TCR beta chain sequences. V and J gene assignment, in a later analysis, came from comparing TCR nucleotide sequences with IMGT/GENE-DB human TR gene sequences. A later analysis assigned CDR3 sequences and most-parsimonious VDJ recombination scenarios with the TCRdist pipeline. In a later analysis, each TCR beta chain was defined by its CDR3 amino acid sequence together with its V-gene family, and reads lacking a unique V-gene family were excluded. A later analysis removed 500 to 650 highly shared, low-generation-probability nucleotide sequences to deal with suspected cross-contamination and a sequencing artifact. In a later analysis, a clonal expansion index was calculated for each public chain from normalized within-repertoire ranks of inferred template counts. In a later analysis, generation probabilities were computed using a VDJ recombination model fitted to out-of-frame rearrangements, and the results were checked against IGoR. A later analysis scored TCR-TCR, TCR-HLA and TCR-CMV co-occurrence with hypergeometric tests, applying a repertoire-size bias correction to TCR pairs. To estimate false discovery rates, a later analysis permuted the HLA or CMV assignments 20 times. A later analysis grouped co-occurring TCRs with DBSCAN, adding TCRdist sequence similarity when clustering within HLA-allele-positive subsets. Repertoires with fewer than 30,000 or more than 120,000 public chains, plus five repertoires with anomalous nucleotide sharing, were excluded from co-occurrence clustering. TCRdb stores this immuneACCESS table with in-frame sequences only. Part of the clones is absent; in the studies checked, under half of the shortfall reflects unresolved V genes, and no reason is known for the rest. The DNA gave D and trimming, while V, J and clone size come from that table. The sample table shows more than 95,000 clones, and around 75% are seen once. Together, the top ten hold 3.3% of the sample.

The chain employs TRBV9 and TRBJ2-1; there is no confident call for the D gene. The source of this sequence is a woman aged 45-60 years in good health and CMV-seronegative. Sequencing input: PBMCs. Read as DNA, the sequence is TGTGCCAGCAGCCCAAATGGCATCAACAATGAGCAGTTCTTC. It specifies CASSPNGINNEQFF.